This T cell receptor (beta chain) was identified in a study of T cells in women clearing cervical HPV infection. This CDR3 is built from 16 residues. CDR1 is MRHNA, CDR2 SNTAGT, per germline. About this clone: The CDR3 is cut off 3 residues early in the read; its end comes from the germline J gene.

The protocol was immunoSEQ multiplex PCR, while the TCRdb copy is restricted to in-frame clones and leaves out a portion. The listing records some 32,000 clones. This receptor was taken from a woman aged 18 to 75 with a cervical HPV16 infection that either progressed to CIN3+ or cleared (not recorded which). The material sequenced was blood buffy coat. The chain combines TRBV6-4 with TRBJ2-2; tentative D call: TRBD1 (5 bases). CDR3 bases read: TGTGCCAGCAGTGAGAGGAGTCCCTCTGGGGCCAACGTG. Translation: CASSERSPSGANV. The entire CDR3 protein is CASSERSPSGANVLFF.